This TCR beta chain was recorded in a study of T-cell memory formation after mild COVID-19. Overall study results and limits: Pre-infection memory harbored some responding clones, suggesting cross-reactive memory joined. Researchers report contracting CD4+ clones mostly in CM and EM, with CD8+ clones in EMRA.

This clonotype occurred a few times. What it binds is not known. CDR1 and CDR2 (germline): LNHNV, YYDKDF (reference sequence). The CDR3 length is 17 residues. Trimming left V 4 bases short and J 0 bases short, with 16 bases between. Using its own MiXCR run on the 5' RACE reads, TCRdb lists one record per CDR3 protein. This table holds 200,000 to 250,000 distinct CDR3 sequences, 9.4% found once. The material sequenced was PBMCs or a T cell subset sorted from them (not recorded which). The V call is TRBV15, the J call TRBJ2-1, with no clear D. This sequence originates from a young man who had mild COVID-19 (a few samples of this study predate the infection). Cell type and time point are not known. The CDR3 sequence: CATSKDLGLYSYNEQFF. CDR3 coding DNA: TGTGCCACCAGCAAAGACCTCGGCCTTTACTCCTACAATGAGCAGTTCTTC.